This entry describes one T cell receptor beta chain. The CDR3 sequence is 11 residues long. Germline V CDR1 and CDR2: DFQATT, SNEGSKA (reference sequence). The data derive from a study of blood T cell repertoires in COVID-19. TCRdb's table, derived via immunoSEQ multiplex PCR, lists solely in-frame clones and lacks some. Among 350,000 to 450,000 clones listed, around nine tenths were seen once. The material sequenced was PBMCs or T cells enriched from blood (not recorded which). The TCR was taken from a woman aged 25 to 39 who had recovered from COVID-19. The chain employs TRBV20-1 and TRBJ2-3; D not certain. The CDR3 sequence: CSPEITDTQYF. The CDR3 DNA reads TGCTCCCCCGAGATTACAGATACGCAGTATTTT.